The rows below give T cell receptor beta chains drawn from one sample of a study of blood T cell repertoires in COVID-19. Profiling relied on immunoSEQ multiplex PCR, and the TCRdb table lists in-frame clones only, not all of them. Of about 100,000 clones listed, just under 80% are singletons. Sequencing was performed on peripheral blood. The receptors stem from a man aged 65-85 years with active or convalescent COVID-19. Each CDR3 is given with its conserved first and last residue. The order of the fields is V gene, CDR3 protein.

TRBV5-3 | CARSLASSYNSPLHF
TRBV5-1 | CASSLEQFYGYTF
TRBV4-3 | CASSHNRGDYNEQFF
TRBV19 | CASKRTSGGYPGANVLTF
TRBV3-1/TRBV3-2 | CASSQDTVNNSPLHF
TRBV4-2 | CASSQDGGQGETPEAFF
TRBV18 | CASSPPATGTDTQYF
TRBV7-6 | CASSLAGPPLPYGYTF
TRBV19 | CASSPPTGEQYF
TRBV27 | CASRKTGAAEAFF
TRBV28 | CASSLSRGGHEQFF
TRBV6-5 | CASKPAGDHYGYTF
TRBV18 | CASSLLRGGHSTDTQYF
TRBV7-2 | CASSVPGQGRDEAFF
TRBV29-1 | CSVEDEGALEWKQFF
TRBV5-1 | CASSLDVKTGEQYF
TRBV19 | CASSSIFTDTQYF
TRBV28 | CASSSPGQDHYGYTF
TRBV4-3 | CASSQDYGAGDYEQYF
TRBV3-1/TRBV3-2 | CASSQASGGAGETQYF
TRBV7-2 | CASSPEREGLKQYF
TRBV2 | CASRGQGNTGELFF
TRBV18 | CASSRDRGDGYTF
TRBV2 | CASRRREGELEAFF
TRBV18 | CASSPLANQATNEKLFF